This T cell receptor beta chain was sequenced in a study of beta chain features in type 1 diabetes. Study summary: In all, around 99 million sorted cells from all samples were analyzed. The study's findings and limits: Across patients, naive, central memory and Treg TCRB repertoires exhibited apparently greater similarity than was observed across healthy donors.

This clone was seen only a few times. Its antigen is unknown. Trimming removed 6 bases from V and 5 bases from J, with 7 bases in between. The CDR3 contains 12 residues. Looked up from germline, CDR1 is SGHTA and CDR2 is FQGTGA. Expressed TCRB transcripts were sequenced, since all the RNA that had been isolated was reverse transcribed. Sequenced by immunoSEQ multiplex PCR; TCRdb stores in-frame clones only, minus some. Of fewer than 350,000 clones detected, approximately 8% appear once; the ten largest clones hold roughly 0.94%. Sequencing input: central memory CD4+ T cells from blood. The chain has TRBV7-3 and TRBJ2-2, with D perhaps TRBD1 (5 bases). This sequence originates from a young woman in good health. The CDR3 region has the DNA TGTGCCAGCAGACAGGATACCGGGGAGCTGTTTTTT. Residues: CASRQDTGELFF. Filled out from reference TRBV7-3 and TRBJ2-2, the complete variable domain reads GAGVSQTPSNKVTEKGKYVELRCDPISGHTALYWYRQSLGQGPEFLIYFQGTGAADDSGLPNDRFFAVRPEGSVSTLKIQRTERGDSAVYLCASRQDTGELFFGEGSRLTVL.